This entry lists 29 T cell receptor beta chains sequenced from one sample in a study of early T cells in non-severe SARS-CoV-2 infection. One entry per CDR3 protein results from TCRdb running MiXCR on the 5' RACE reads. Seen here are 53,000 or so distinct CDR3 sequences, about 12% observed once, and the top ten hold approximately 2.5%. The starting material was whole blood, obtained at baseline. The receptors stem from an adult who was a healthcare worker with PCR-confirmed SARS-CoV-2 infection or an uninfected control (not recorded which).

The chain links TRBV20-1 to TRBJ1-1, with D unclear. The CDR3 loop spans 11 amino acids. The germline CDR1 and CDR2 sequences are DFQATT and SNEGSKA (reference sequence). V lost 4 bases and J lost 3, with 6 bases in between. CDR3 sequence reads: CSATPYTEAFF. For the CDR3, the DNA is TGCAGTGCTACCCCATACACTGAAGCTTTCTTT.

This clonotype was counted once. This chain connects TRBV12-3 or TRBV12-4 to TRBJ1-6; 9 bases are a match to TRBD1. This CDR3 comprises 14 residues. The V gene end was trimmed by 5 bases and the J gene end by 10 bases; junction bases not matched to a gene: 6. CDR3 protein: CASSLRTGESPLHF. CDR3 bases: TGTGCCAGCAGTCTTCGGACAGGGGAATCACCCCTCCACTTT.

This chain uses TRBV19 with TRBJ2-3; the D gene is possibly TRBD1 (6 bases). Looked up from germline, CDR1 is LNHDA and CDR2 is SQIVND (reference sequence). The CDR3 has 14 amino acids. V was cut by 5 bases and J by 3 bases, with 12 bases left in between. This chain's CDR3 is CASSLTGITDTQYF. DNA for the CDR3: TGTGCCAGTAGTCTCACAGGGATTACAGATACGCAGTATTTT.

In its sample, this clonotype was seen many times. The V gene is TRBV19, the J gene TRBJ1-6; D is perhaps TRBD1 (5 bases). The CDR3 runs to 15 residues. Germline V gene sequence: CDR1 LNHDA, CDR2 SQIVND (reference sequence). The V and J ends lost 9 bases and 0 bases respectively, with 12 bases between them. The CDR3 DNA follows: TGTGCCAGCAAAGACAGAAGCTCCTATAATTCACCCCTCCACTTT. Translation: CASKDRSSYNSPLHF. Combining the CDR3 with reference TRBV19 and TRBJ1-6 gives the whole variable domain DGGITQSPKYLFRKEGQNVTLSCEQNLNHDAMYWYRQDPGQGLRLIYYSQIVNDFQKGDIAEGYSVSREKKESFPLTVTSAQKNPTAFYLCASKDRSSYNSPLHFGNGTRLTVT.

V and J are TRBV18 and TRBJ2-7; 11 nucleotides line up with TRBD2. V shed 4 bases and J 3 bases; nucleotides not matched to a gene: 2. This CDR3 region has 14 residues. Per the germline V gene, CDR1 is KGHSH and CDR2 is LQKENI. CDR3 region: CASSLGTSGYEQYF. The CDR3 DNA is TGTGCCAGCTCACTAGGGACTAGCGGCTACGAGCAGTACTTC.

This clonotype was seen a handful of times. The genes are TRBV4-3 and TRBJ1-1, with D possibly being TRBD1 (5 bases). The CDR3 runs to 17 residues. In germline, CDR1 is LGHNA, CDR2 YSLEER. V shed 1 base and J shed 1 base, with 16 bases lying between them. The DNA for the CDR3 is TGCGCCAGCAGCCAAGGGAAGGTACTCGGGACGAACACTGAAGCTTTCTTT. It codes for CASSQGKVLGTNTEAFF.

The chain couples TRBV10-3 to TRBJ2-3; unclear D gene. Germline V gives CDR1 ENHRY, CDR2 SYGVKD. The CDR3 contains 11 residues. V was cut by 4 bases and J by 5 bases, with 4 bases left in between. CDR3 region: CAISGGDTQYF. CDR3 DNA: TGTGCCATCAGTGGTGGAGATACGCAGTATTTT.

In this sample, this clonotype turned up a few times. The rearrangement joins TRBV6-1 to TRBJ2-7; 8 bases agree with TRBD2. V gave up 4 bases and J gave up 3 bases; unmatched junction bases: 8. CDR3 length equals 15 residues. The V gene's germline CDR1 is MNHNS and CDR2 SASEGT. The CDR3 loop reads CASSGITSGYYEQYF. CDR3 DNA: TGTGCCAGCAGTGGGATCACTAGCGGATACTACGAGCAGTACTTC.

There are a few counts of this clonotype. CDR3 DNA: TGTGCCAGCAGCTTACACGCAGGAACAAAAGAGACCCAGTACTTC. Protein sequence: CASSLHAGTKETQYF. The rearrangement links TRBV7-2 to TRBJ2-5; D ambiguous. Per germline, CDR1 SGHTA and CDR2 FQGNSA. Trimming pared 2 bases from V and 3 bases from J, leaving 13 bases between. This CDR3 region has 15 residues.

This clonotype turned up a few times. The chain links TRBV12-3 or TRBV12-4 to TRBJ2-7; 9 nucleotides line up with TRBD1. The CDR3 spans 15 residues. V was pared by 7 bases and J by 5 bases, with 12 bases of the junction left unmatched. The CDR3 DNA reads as TGTGCCAGCAACTTCGAGGACAGGGGAGAGAACGAGCAGTACTTC. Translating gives CASNFEDRGENEQYF.

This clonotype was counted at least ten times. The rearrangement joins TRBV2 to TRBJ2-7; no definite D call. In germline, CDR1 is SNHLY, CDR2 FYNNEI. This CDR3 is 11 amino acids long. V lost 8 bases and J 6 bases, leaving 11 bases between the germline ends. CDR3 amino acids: CASVLSSEQYF. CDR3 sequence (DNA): TGTGCCAGCGTTCTGAGTTCCGAGCAGTACTTC.

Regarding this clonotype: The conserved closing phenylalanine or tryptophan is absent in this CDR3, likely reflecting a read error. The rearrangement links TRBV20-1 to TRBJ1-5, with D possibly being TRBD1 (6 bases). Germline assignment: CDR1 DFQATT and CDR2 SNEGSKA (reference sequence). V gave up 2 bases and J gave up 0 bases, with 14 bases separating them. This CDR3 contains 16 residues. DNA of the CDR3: TGCAGTGCTAGACCCTCGACAGGCAATAGCAATCAGCCCCAGCATCTT. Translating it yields CSARPSTGNSNQPQHL.

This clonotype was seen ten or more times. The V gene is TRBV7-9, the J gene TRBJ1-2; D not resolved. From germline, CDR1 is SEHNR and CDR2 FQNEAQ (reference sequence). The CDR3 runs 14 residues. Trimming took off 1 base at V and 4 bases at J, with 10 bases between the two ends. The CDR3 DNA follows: TGTGCCAGCAGCTTAGAAGCAGGTACCTATGGCTACACCTTC. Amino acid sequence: CASSLEAGTYGYTF.

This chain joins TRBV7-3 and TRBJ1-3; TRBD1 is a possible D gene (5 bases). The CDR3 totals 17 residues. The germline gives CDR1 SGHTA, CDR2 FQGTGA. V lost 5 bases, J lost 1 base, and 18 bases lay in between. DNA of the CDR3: TGTGCCAGCAGCCGTACGGGGACTCCTGGATCTGGAAACACCATATATTTT. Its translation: CASSRTGTPGSGNTIYF.

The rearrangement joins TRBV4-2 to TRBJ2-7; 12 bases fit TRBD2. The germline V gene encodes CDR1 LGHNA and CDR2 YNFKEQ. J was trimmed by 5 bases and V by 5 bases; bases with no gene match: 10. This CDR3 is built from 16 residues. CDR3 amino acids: CASSSGTSGFRDEQYF. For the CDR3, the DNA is TGTGCCAGCAGCTCCGGGACTAGCGGGTTTCGGGACGAGCAGTACTTC.

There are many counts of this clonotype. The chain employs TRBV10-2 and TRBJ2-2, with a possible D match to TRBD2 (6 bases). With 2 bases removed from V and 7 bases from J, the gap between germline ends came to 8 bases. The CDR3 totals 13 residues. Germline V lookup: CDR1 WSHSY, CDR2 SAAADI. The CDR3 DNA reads TGCGCCAGCAGTGAGCGGGAGCACGGGGAGCTGTTTTTT. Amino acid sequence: CASSEREHGELFF.

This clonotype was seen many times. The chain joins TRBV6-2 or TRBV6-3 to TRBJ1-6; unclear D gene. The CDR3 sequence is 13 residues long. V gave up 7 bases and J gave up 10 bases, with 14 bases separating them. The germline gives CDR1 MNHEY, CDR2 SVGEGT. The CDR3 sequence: CASKDGSHSPLHF. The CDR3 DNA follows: TGTGCCAGCAAGGATGGGTCACACTCACCCCTCCACTTT.

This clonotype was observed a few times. DNA for the CDR3: TGTGCCATCAGTAGTCCCGGGACACACTCCTACGAGCAGTACTTC. Translated: CAISSPGTHSYEQYF. V and J are TRBV10-3 and TRBJ2-7, with D perhaps TRBD1 (6 bases). CDR1 ENHRY and CDR2 SYGVKD come from the germline V gene. The CDR3 has 15 residues. V was pared by 5 bases and J by 0 bases, with 14 bases between.

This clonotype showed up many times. Here the CDR3 reads CASKHGTGNSGANVLTF. The CDR3 nucleotides are TGTGCCAGCAAACACGGGACAGGTAACTCTGGGGCCAACGTCCTGACTTTC. The rearrangement joins TRBV13 to TRBJ2-6, with 8 bases that match TRBD1. The CDR3 contains 17 residues. Per germline, CDR1 PRHDT and CDR2 FYEKMQ (reference sequence). The trim removed 7 bases at V and 0 bases at J, leaving 8 bases unmatched.

CDR3 nucleotide sequence: TGTGCCAGCGAAGGGCCTTCTAGCGGGAGCTACGAGCAGTACTTC. Residues: CASEGPSSGSYEQYF. This chain links TRBV6-2 or TRBV6-3 with TRBJ2-7, with 10 bases identical to TRBD2. J lost 3 bases, V lost 8 bases, and 10 bases had no gene match. Per germline, CDR1 MNHEY and CDR2 SVGEGT. The CDR3 runs to 15 residues.

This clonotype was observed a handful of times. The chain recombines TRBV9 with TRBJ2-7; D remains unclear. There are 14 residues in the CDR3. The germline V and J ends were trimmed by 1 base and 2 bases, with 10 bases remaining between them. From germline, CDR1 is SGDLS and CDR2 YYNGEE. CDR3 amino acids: CASSVTGSAYEQYF. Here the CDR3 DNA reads TGTGCCAGCAGCGTAACGGGCAGTGCCTACGAGCAGTACTTC.

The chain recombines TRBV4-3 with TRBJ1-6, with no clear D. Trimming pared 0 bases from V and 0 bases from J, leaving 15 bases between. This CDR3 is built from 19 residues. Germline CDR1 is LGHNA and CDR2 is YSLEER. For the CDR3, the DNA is TGCGCCAGCAGCCAAGACGGCTCTACGGGAACCTCCTATAATTCACCCCTCCACTTT. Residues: CASSQDGSTGTSYNSPLHF.

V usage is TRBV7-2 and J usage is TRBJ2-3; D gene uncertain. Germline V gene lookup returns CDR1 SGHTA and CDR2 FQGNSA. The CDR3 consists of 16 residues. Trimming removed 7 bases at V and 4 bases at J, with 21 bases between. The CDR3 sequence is CASTTSPSSIPDTQYF. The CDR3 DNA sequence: TGTGCCAGCACCACCAGCCCGTCCTCGATCCCAGATACGCAGTATTTT. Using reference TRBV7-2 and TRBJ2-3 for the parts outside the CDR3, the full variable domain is GAGVSQSPSNKVTEKGKDVELRCDPISGHTALYWYRQSLGQGLEFLIYFQGNSAPDKSGLPSDRFSAERTGGSVSTLTIQRTQQEDSAVYLCASTTSPSSIPDTQYFGPGTRLTVL.

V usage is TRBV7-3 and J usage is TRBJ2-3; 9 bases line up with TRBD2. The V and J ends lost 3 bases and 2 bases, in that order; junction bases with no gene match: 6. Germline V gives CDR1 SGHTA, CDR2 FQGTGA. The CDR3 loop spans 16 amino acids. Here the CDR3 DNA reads TGTGCCAGCAGCTTGACTTTAGCGGGAGCCACAGATACGCAGTATTTT. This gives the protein CASSLTLAGATDTQYF.

CDR3 sequence: CASSPRDGSYNEQFF. CDR3 in DNA: TGTGCCAGCAGCCCTCGGGATGGGTCTTACAATGAGCAGTTCTTC. The chain employs TRBV6-6 and TRBJ2-1; the D gene is possibly TRBD2 (5 bases). Trimming took off 6 bases at V and 4 bases at J, with 16 bases between the two ends. Germline V gene sequence: CDR1 MNHNY, CDR2 SVGAGI (reference sequence). CDR3 length: 15 amino acids.

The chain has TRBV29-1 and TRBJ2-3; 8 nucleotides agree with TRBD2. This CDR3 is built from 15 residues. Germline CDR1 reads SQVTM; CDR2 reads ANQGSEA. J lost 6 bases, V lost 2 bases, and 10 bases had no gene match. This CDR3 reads CSVEPASGRLDTQYF. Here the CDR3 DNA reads TGCAGCGTTGAACCCGCTAGCGGGCGTTTGGATACGCAGTATTTT.

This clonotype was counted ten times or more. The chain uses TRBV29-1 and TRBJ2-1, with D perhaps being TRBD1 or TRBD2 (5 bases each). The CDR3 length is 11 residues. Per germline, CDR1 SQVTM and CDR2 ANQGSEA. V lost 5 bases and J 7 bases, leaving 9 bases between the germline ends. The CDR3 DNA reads TGCAGCGTTCGTTGGGGGAATGAGCAGTTCTTC. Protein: CSVRWGNEQFF.

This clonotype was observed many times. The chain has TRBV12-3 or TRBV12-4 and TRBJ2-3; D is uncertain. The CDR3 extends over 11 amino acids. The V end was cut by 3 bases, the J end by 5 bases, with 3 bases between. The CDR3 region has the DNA TGTGCCAGCAGTTTTTTAGATACGCAGTATTTT. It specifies CASSFLDTQYF.

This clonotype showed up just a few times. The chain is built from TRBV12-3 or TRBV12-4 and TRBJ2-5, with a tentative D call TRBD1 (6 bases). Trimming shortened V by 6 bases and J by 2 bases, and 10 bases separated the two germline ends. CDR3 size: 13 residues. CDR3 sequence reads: CASRWTEQETQYF. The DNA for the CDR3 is TGTGCCAGCAGGTGGACAGAACAAGAGACCCAGTACTTC.